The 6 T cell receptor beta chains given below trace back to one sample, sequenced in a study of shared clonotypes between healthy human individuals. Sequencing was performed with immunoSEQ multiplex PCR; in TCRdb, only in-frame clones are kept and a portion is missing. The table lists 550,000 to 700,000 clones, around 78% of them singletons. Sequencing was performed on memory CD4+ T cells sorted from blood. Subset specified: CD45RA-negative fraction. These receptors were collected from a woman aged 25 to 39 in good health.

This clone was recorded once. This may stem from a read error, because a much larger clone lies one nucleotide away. CDR3 region: CASSRGANTEAFF. CDR3 nucleotide sequence: TGCGCCAGCAGTCGGGGGGCGAACACTGAAGCTTTCTTT. V and J are TRBV5-1 and TRBJ1-1; D perhaps matches TRBD1 (6 bases). The germline gives CDR1 SGHRS, CDR2 YFSETQ. The ends were cut back, 5 bases at V and 1 base at J, with 9 bases in the middle. There are 13 residues in the CDR3.

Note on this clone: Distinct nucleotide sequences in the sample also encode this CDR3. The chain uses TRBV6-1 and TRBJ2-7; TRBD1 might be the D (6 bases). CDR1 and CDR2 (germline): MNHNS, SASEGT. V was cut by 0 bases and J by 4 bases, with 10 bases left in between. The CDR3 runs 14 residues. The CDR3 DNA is TGTGCCAGCAGTGAAGCGGGGCAGGGGTACGAGCAGTACTTC. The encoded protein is CASSEAGQGYEQYF.

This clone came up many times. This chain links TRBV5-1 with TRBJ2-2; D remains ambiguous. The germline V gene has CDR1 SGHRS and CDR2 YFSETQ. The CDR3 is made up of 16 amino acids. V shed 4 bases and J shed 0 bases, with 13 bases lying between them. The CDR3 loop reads CASSPGLQPNTGELFF. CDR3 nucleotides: TGCGCCAGCAGCCCAGGATTGCAACCGAACACCGGGGAGCTGTTTTTT.

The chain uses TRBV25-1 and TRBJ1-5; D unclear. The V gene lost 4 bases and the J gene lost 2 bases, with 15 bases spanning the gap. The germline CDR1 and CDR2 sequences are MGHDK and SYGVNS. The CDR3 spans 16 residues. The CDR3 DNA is TGTGCCAGCAGTGCCTCATCGGGCATCGGCAATCAGCCCCAGCATTTT. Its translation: CASSASSGIGNQPQHF. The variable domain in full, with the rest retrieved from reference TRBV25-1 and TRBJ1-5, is EADIYQTPRYLVIGTGKKITLECSQTMGHDKMYWYQQDPGMELHLIHYSYGVNSTEKGDLSSESTVSRIRTEHFPLTLESARPSHTSQYLCASSASSGIGNQPQHFGDGTRLSIL.

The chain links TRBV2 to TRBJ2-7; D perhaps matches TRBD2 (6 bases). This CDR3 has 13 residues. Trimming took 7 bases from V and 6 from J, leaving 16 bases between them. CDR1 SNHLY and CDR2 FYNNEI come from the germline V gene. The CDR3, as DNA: TGTGCCAGCAAAAGACTAGAACAGTCCGAGCAGTACTTC. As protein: CASKRLEQSEQYF.

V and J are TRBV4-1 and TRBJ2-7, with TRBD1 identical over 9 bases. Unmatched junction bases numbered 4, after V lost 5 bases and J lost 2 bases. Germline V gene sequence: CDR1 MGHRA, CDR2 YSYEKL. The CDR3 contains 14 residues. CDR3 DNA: TGCGCCAGCAGCGACCGGGACAGGGCCTACGAGCAGTACTTC. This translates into CASSDRDRAYEQYF.